This is a list of T cell receptor beta chains from one sample in a study of T cell responses to AZD1222 COVID-19 vaccine. Some clones are missing from TCRdb's copy, which holds only in-frame ones; the method was immunoSEQ multiplex PCR. This repertoire shows around 160,000 clones, roughly 87% found once; its top ten account for just over 5%. Sequencing was performed on peripheral blood, taken on day 0 of AZD1222 vaccination. Receptor source: an adult in good health. Each CDR3 is given with its conserved first and last residue. A D gene is named only where the DNA matches it firmly. The listing skips clone size in some rows; elsewhere it reads once, few, many or a size class.

j_gene: TRBJ1-6; v_gene: TRBV19; abundance: .; d_gene: .; CDR3aa: CASSIFPSPLHF; CDR3nt: TGTGCCAGTAGTATCTTCCCTTCACCCCTCCACTTT
j_gene: TRBJ1-3; v_gene: TRBV3-1/TRBV3-2; abundance: .; d_gene: .; CDR3aa: CASSQGTLNAIYF; CDR3nt: TGTGCCAGCAGCCAAGGGACCCTTAACGCCATATATTTT
j_gene: TRBJ1-2; v_gene: TRBV25-1; abundance: .; d_gene: .; CDR3aa: CASSELTQGGYTF; CDR3nt: TGTGCCAGCAGTGAATTGACTCAAGGTGGCTACACCTTC
j_gene: TRBJ2-1; v_gene: TRBV20-1; abundance: .; d_gene: .; CDR3aa: CSASRLEQFF; CDR3nt: TGCAGTGCTAGTAGACTAGAGCAGTTCTTC
j_gene: TRBJ1-5; v_gene: TRBV28; abundance: .; d_gene: .; CDR3aa: CASSPPRPGKDQPQHF; CDR3nt: TGTGCCAGCAGTCCCCCCCGCCCCGGGAAGGATCAGCCCCAGCATTTT
j_gene: TRBJ1-1; v_gene: TRBV11-2; abundance: once; d_gene: TRBD1; CDR3aa: CASSSSRDRALNTEAFF; CDR3nt: TGTGCCAGCAGCTCCAGCCGGGACAGGGCACTGAACACTGAAGCTTTCTTT
j_gene: TRBJ1-5; v_gene: TRBV3-1/TRBV3-2; abundance: .; d_gene: .; CDR3aa: CASSQGSYQPQHF; CDR3nt: TGTGCCAGCAGCCAGGGCAGCTATCAGCCCCAGCATTTT
j_gene: TRBJ1-1; v_gene: TRBV7-9; abundance: few; d_gene: TRBD1; CDR3aa: CASSLVTRGRFKNTEAFF; CDR3nt: TGTGCCAGCAGCTTAGTTACTAGGGGGCGGTTTAAAAACACTGAAGCTTTCTTT
j_gene: TRBJ2-3; v_gene: TRBV5-4; abundance: .; d_gene: .; CDR3aa: CASGQGTDTQYF; CDR3nt: TGTGCCAGCGGGCAGGGGACAGATACGCAGTATTTT
j_gene: TRBJ1-6; v_gene: TRBV5-6; abundance: .; d_gene: TRBD1; CDR3aa: CASSYRGSSYNSPLHF; CDR3nt: TGTGCCAGCAGTTACAGGGGAAGCTCCTATAATTCACCCCTCCACTTT
j_gene: TRBJ1-3; v_gene: TRBV7-2; abundance: once; d_gene: .; CDR3aa: CASSLLASPGNTIYF; CDR3nt: TGTGCCAGCAGCTTATTGGCGAGCCCCGGAAACACCATATATTTT
j_gene: TRBJ1-1; v_gene: TRBV18; abundance: .; d_gene: .; CDR3aa: CASSPSPTNTEAFF; CDR3nt: TGTGCCAGCTCACCATCCCCGACGAACACTGAAGCTTTCTTT
j_gene: TRBJ2-4; v_gene: TRBV7-2; abundance: .; d_gene: .; CDR3aa: CASSLTPAKNIQYF; CDR3nt: TGTGCCAGCAGCTTAACCCCGGCCAAAAACATTCAGTACTTC
j_gene: TRBJ2-1; v_gene: TRBV12-3/TRBV12-4; abundance: .; d_gene: .; CDR3aa: CASSLYENEQFF; CDR3nt: TGTGCCAGCAGTTTATACGAGAATGAGCAGTTCTTC
j_gene: TRBJ2-7; v_gene: TRBV29-1; abundance: .; d_gene: .; CDR3aa: CSVEERRAGVTGEQYF; CDR3nt: TGCAGCGTTGAAGAACGGAGGGCAGGGGTGACGGGCGAGCAGTACTTC
j_gene: TRBJ2-7; v_gene: TRBV28; abundance: .; d_gene: .; CDR3aa: CASNENGARDYEQYF; CDR3nt: TGTGCCAGCAACGAAAATGGGGCGCGAGACTACGAGCAGTACTTC
j_gene: TRBJ2-7; v_gene: TRBV18; abundance: few; d_gene: TRBD1; CDR3aa: CASSTTRQGWPYEQYF; CDR3nt: TGTGCCAGCTCAACCACCCGACAGGGGTGGCCCTACGAGCAGTACTTC
j_gene: TRBJ1-4; v_gene: TRBV4-1; abundance: .; d_gene: .; CDR3aa: CASSPGVTNEKLFF; CDR3nt: TGCGCCAGCAGCCCGGGGGTAACTAATGAAAAACTGTTTTTT
j_gene: TRBJ2-4; v_gene: TRBV11-2; abundance: .; d_gene: .; CDR3aa: CASSLERGSKNIQYF; CDR3nt: TGTGCCAGCAGCTTAGAGCGGGGCAGTAAAAACATTCAGTACTTC
j_gene: TRBJ1-5; v_gene: TRBV5-8; abundance: .; d_gene: .; CDR3aa: CASSRLGQLNQPQHF; CDR3nt: TGTGCCAGCAGCCGTCTAGGCCAGCTCAATCAGCCCCAGCATTTT
j_gene: TRBJ1-4; v_gene: TRBV12-3/TRBV12-4; abundance: .; d_gene: .; CDR3aa: CASNLSGEKLFF; CDR3nt: TGTGCCAGCAACCTAAGTGGTGAAAAACTGTTTTTT
j_gene: TRBJ2-2; v_gene: TRBV5-1; abundance: .; d_gene: .; CDR3aa: CASSFLLVSRTGTGELFF; CDR3nt: TGCGCCAGCAGCTTTCTACTCGTTTCTCGAACGGGGACCGGGGAGCTGTTTTTT
j_gene: TRBJ2-1; v_gene: TRBV4-3; abundance: .; d_gene: TRBD1; CDR3aa: CASSLDRYYNEQFF; CDR3nt: TGCGCCAGCAGTTTGGACAGGTACTACAATGAGCAGTTCTTC
j_gene: TRBJ2-5; v_gene: TRBV5-4; abundance: .; d_gene: .; CDR3aa: CASSLTDQETQYF; CDR3nt: TGTGCCAGCAGCTTGACAGACCAAGAGACCCAGTACTTC
j_gene: TRBJ2-7; v_gene: TRBV10-3; abundance: .; d_gene: .; CDR3aa: CAISEGGGLPSYEQYF; CDR3nt: TGTGCCATCAGTGAGGGTGGGGGGCTGCCCTCCTACGAGCAGTACTTC
j_gene: TRBJ2-7; v_gene: TRBV24-1; abundance: .; d_gene: TRBD1; CDR3aa: CATSDAGTGYSYEQYF; CDR3nt: TGTGCCACCAGTGATGCCGGGACAGGGTACTCCTACGAGCAGTACTTC
j_gene: TRBJ1-1; v_gene: TRBV7-8; abundance: .; d_gene: TRBD1; CDR3aa: CASSSRTGRLEFSYNTEAFF; CDR3nt: TGTGCCAGCAGCTCCAGGACAGGGCGGCTTGAGTTTTCCTATAACACTGAAGCTTTCTTT
j_gene: TRBJ1-5; v_gene: TRBV28; abundance: .; d_gene: .; CDR3aa: CASSLQPGSGDQPQHF; CDR3nt: TGTGCCAGCAGTTTACAGCCGGGGAGCGGGGATCAGCCCCAGCATTTT
j_gene: TRBJ1-2; v_gene: TRBV19; abundance: .; d_gene: .; CDR3aa: CASSILQGYGYTF; CDR3nt: TGTGCCAGTAGTATCCTACAGGGTTATGGCTACACCTTC
j_gene: TRBJ2-2; v_gene: TRBV11-2; abundance: once; d_gene: TRBD2; CDR3aa: CASSRRVAGRGNTGELFF; CDR3nt: TGTGCCAGCAGCCGTCGCGTAGCGGGCCGCGGAAACACCGGGGAGCTGTTTTTT
j_gene: TRBJ2-7; v_gene: TRBV10-1; abundance: once; d_gene: TRBD1; CDR3aa: CASSESGTGSYEQYF; CDR3nt: TGCGCCAGCAGTGAGTCCGGGACAGGGTCCTACGAGCAGTACTTC
j_gene: TRBJ2-7; v_gene: TRBV18; abundance: once; d_gene: TRBD2; CDR3aa: CASSPPGTSGRREQYF; CDR3nt: TGTGCCAGCTCACCACCGGGGACTAGCGGGAGGCGAGAGCAGTACTTC
j_gene: TRBJ1-4; v_gene: TRBV2; abundance: .; d_gene: .; CDR3aa: CASTAIERSELFF; CDR3nt: TGTGCCAGCACGGCTATCGAGAGGAGTGAACTGTTTTTT
j_gene: TRBJ2-1; v_gene: TRBV7-8; abundance: few; d_gene: TRBD2; CDR3aa: CASSLPSGSSYNEQFF; CDR3nt: TGTGCCAGCAGCCTTCCTAGCGGGAGCTCCTACAATGAGCAGTTCTTC
j_gene: TRBJ2-7; v_gene: TRBV5-4; abundance: .; d_gene: TRBD2; CDR3aa: CASSLMASGRYEQYF; CDR3nt: TGTGCCAGCAGCTTGATGGCTAGCGGGAGATACGAGCAGTACTTC
j_gene: TRBJ2-1; v_gene: TRBV2; abundance: .; d_gene: .; CDR3aa: CASSEYGRGTREQFF; CDR3nt: TGTGCCAGCAGTGAATACGGGAGAGGGACTCGTGAGCAGTTCTTC
j_gene: TRBJ2-7; v_gene: TRBV12-3/TRBV12-4; abundance: .; d_gene: .; CDR3aa: CASRAEYEQYF; CDR3nt: TGTGCCAGCAGGGCCGAGTACGAGCAGTACTTC
j_gene: TRBJ1-5; v_gene: TRBV28; abundance: .; d_gene: .; CDR3aa: CASSLLVLGSRVGDQPQHF; CDR3nt: TGTGCCAGCAGTTTATTAGTTCTGGGGAGCAGGGTTGGAGATCAGCCCCAGCATTTT
j_gene: TRBJ2-5; v_gene: TRBV18; abundance: .; d_gene: .; CDR3aa: CASSRDNAETQYF; CDR3nt: TGTGCCAGCTCACGTGATAACGCCGAGACCCAGTACTTC
j_gene: TRBJ1-3; v_gene: TRBV6-1; abundance: .; d_gene: .; CDR3aa: CASSEFLTGRGNTIYF; CDR3nt: TGTGCCAGCAGTGAATTCCTCACAGGGCGCGGAAACACCATATATTTT
j_gene: TRBJ2-4; v_gene: TRBV18; abundance: .; d_gene: TRBD1; CDR3aa: CASSIDRGRNIQYF; CDR3nt: TGTGCCAGCTCAATCGACAGGGGGAGGAACATTCAGTACTTC
j_gene: TRBJ2-3; v_gene: TRBV14; abundance: .; d_gene: TRBD1; CDR3aa: CASSQVWTGPTDTQYF; CDR3nt: TGTGCCAGCAGCCAAGTTTGGACAGGACCTACAGATACGCAGTATTTT
j_gene: TRBJ1-2; v_gene: TRBV24-1; abundance: few; d_gene: TRBD1; CDR3aa: CATSPGTGIGYTF; CDR3nt: TGTGCCACCAGTCCAGGGACAGGGATTGGCTACACCTTC
j_gene: TRBJ1-2; v_gene: TRBV28; abundance: .; d_gene: .; CDR3aa: CASSLRGRDGYTF; CDR3nt: TGTGCCAGCAGTTTAAGAGGGAGGGATGGCTACACCTTC
j_gene: TRBJ1-6; v_gene: TRBV7-9; abundance: .; d_gene: .; CDR3aa: CASSPGSEISPLHF; CDR3nt: TGTGCCAGCAGCCCAGGGTCGGAGATTTCACCCCTCCACTTT
j_gene: TRBJ1-2; v_gene: TRBV7-3; abundance: .; d_gene: TRBD1; CDR3aa: CASSLRAGGRLANYGYTF; CDR3nt: TGTGCCAGCAGCTTAAGGGCAGGGGGTCGTCTGGCTAACTATGGCTACACCTTC
j_gene: TRBJ1-1; v_gene: TRBV12-3/TRBV12-4; abundance: .; d_gene: .; CDR3aa: CASSLNGGTEAFF; CDR3nt: TGTGCCAGCAGCCTCAACGGGGGCACTGAAGCTTTCTTT
j_gene: TRBJ1-1; v_gene: TRBV6-5; abundance: few; d_gene: TRBD1; CDR3aa: CASREGQRNTEAFF; CDR3nt: TGTGCCAGCAGGGAGGGACAGCGGAACACTGAAGCTTTCTTT
j_gene: TRBJ2-3; v_gene: TRBV27; abundance: .; d_gene: TRBD2; CDR3aa: CASSLNGLANTDTQYF; CDR3nt: TGTGCCAGCAGTTTAAATGGACTAGCGAACACAGATACGCAGTATTTT
j_gene: TRBJ2-7; v_gene: TRBV5-6; abundance: .; d_gene: TRBD2; CDR3aa: CASSAPPAGVYEQYF; CDR3nt: TGTGCCAGCAGCGCCCCCCCAGCGGGAGTCTACGAGCAGTACTTC
j_gene: TRBJ2-2; v_gene: TRBV11-3; abundance: .; d_gene: .; CDR3aa: CASSIGTNTGELFF; CDR3nt: TGTGCCAGCAGCATCGGGACTAACACCGGGGAGCTGTTTTTT
j_gene: TRBJ2-7; v_gene: TRBV2; abundance: .; d_gene: TRBD1; CDR3aa: CASSGTGGAYEQYF; CDR3nt: TGTGCCAGCAGTGGTACAGGGGGTGCATACGAGCAGTACTTC
j_gene: TRBJ2-7; v_gene: TRBV6-2/TRBV6-3; abundance: .; d_gene: .; CDR3aa: CASSPLEGGSYEQYF; CDR3nt: TGTGCCAGCAGCCCCCTAGAAGGTGGATCCTACGAGCAGTACTTC
j_gene: TRBJ1-5; v_gene: TRBV6-5; abundance: .; d_gene: TRBD1; CDR3aa: CASSHDRGSNQPQHF; CDR3nt: TGTGCCAGCAGTCATGACAGGGGTAGCAATCAGCCCCAGCATTTT
j_gene: TRBJ1-5; v_gene: TRBV28; abundance: .; d_gene: .; CDR3aa: CASSSAGGASNQPQHF; CDR3nt: TGTGCCAGCAGCTCTGCCGGAGGGGCAAGCAATCAGCCCCAGCATTTT
j_gene: TRBJ1-5; v_gene: TRBV28; abundance: once; d_gene: TRBD1; CDR3aa: CASSLLGQGGNQPQHF; CDR3nt: TGTGCCAGCAGTTTACTAGGACAGGGGGGAAATCAGCCCCAGCATTTT
j_gene: TRBJ1-2; v_gene: TRBV16; abundance: .; d_gene: .; CDR3aa: CASSRTLNGYTF; CDR3nt: TGTGCCAGCAGCCGGACTCTAAATGGCTACACCTTC
j_gene: TRBJ2-1; v_gene: TRBV10-3; abundance: .; d_gene: TRBD2; CDR3aa: CAISREGRAGEQFF; CDR3nt: TGTGCCATCAGCCGGGAGGGCCGCGCTGGCGAGCAGTTCTTC
j_gene: TRBJ1-2; v_gene: TRBV27; abundance: .; d_gene: TRBD1; CDR3aa: CASRRRQGGYTF; CDR3nt: TGTGCCAGCAGACGACGACAGGGCGGCTACACCTTC
j_gene: TRBJ2-1; v_gene: TRBV11-3; abundance: .; d_gene: .; CDR3aa: CASSLGRVDNEQFF; CDR3nt: TGTGCCAGCAGCTTAGGCAGGGTTGACAATGAGCAGTTCTTC